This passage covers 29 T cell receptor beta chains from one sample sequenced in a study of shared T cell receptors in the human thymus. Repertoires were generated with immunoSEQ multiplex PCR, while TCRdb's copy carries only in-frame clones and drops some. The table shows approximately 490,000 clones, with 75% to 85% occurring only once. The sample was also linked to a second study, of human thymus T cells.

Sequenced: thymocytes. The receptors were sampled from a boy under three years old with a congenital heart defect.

The DNA for the CDR3 is TGTGCCAGTAGTATTGCAGGGTCTACTAGCACAGATACGCAGTATTTT. This gives the protein CASSIAGSTSTDTQYF. This chain connects TRBV19 to TRBJ2-3; TRBD1 might be the D (5 bases). Germline-derived CDR1 and CDR2 are LNHDA and SQIVND (reference sequence). V gave up 3 bases and J gave up 0 bases, with 13 bases separating them. The CDR3 consists of 16 residues. The whole variable domain, remainder taken from reference TRBV19 and TRBJ2-3, is DGGITQSPKYLFRKEGQNVTLSCEQNLNHDAMYWYRQDPGQGLRLIYYSQIVNDFQKGDIAEGYSVSREKKESFPLTVTSAQKNPTAFYLCASSIAGSTSTDTQYFGPGTRLTVL.

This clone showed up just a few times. CDR3 DNA sequence: TGTGCCAGCAGCAAAGGAACAGGGTCCAACGAGCAGTACTTC. It is translated as CASSKGTGSNEQYF. The J gene is TRBJ2-7, the V gene TRBV21-1; the D call TRBD1 from the table was never checked on the DNA. TRBV21-1 is designated a pseudogene. The CDR3 runs to 14 residues.

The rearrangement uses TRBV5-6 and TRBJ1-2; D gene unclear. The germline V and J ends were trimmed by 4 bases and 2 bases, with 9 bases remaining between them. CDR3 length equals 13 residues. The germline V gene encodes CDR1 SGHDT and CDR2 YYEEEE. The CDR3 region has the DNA TGTGCCAGCAGCCTCGGGTCCAACTATGGCTACACCTTC. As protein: CASSLGSNYGYTF.

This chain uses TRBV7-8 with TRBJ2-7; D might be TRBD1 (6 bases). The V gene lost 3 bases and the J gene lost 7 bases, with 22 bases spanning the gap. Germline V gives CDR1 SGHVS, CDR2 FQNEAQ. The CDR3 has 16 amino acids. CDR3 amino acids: CASSFKPKAFTGEQYF. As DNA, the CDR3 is TGTGCCAGCAGCTTTAAGCCGAAAGCATTCACAGGGGAGCAGTACTTC.

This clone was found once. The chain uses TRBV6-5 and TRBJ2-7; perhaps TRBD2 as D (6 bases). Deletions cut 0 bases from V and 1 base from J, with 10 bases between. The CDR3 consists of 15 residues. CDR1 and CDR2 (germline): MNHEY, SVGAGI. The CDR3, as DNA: TGTGCCAGCAGTTACTCGAAAGGGAGGTCCTACGAGCAGTACTTC. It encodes CASSYSKGRSYEQYF.

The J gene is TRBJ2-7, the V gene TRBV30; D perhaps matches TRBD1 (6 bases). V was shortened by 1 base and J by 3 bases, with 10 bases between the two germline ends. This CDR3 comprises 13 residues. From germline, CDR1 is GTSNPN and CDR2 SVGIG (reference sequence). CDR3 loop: CAWSALDSYEQYF. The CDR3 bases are TGTGCCTGGAGTGCCCTGGACAGCTACGAGCAGTACTTC.

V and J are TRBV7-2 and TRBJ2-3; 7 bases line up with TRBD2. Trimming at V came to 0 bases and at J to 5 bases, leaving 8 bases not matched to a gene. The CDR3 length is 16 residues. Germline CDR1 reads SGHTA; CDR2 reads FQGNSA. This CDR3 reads CASSLAAGRRIDTQYF. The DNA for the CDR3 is TGTGCCAGCAGCTTAGCAGCGGGAAGGCGGATAGATACGCAGTATTTT.

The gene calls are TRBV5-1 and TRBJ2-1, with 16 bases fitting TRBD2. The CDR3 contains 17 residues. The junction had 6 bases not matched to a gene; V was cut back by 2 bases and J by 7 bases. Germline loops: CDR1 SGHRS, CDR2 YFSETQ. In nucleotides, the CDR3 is TGCGCCAGCAGCTTCCCGGGACTAGCGGGAGGGCTGAATGAGCAGTTCTTC. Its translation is CASSFPGLAGGLNEQFF.

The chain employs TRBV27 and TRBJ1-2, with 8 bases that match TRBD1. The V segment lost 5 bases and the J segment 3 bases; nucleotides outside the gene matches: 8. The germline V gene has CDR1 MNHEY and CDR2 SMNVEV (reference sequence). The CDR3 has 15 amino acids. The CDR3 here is CASSPRTGSHYGYTF. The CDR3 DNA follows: TGTGCCAGCAGTCCCCGGACAGGGAGCCACTATGGCTACACCTTC.

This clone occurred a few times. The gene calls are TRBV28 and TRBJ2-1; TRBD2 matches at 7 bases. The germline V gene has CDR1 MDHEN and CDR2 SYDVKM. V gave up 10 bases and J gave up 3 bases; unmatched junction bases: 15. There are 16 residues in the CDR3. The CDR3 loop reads CATIGHAGALYNEQFF. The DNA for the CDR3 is TGTGCCACCATCGGTCACGCGGGAGCACTCTACAATGAGCAGTTCTTC.

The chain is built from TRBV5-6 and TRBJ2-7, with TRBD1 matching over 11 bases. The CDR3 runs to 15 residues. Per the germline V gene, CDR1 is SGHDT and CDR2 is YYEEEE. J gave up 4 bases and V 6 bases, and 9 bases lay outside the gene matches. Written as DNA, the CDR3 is TGTGCCAGCATCCTCCGGGACAGGGGGATGTACGAGCAGTACTTC. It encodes CASILRDRGMYEQYF.

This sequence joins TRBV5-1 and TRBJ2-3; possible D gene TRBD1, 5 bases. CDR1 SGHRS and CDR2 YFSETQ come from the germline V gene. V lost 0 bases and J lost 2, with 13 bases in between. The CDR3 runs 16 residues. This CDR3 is CASSLATTELTDTQYF. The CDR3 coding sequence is TGCGCCAGCAGCTTGGCTACGACAGAACTCACAGATACGCAGTATTTT.

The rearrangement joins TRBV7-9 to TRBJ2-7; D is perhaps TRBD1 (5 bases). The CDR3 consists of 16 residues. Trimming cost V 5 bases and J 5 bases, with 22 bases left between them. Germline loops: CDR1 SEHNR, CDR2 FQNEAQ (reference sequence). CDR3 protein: CASSTRGSSGGHEQYF. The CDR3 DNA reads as TGTGCCAGCAGCACAAGGGGTTCTAGTGGTGGGCACGAGCAGTACTTC.

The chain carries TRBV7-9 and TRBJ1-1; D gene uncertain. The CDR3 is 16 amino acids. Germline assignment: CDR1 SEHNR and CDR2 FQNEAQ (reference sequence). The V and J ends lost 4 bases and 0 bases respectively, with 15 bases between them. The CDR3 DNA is TGTGCCAGCAGCTCTCACAGCTACTGCATGAACACTGAAGCTTTCTTT. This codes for CASSSHSYCMNTEAFF.

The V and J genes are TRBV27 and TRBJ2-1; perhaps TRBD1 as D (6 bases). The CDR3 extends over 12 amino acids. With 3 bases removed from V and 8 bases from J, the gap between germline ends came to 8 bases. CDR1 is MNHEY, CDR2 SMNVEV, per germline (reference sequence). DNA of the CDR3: TGTGCCAGCAGTTTGTCAGGGGATGAGCAGTTCTTC. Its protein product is CASSLSGDEQFF.

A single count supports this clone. CDR3 in DNA: TGTGCCTGGAGTAAGGGCGGGAGTCCTGGCAGTCAGCCCCAGCATTTT. It codes for CAWSKGGSPGSQPQHF. The chain has TRBV30 and TRBJ1-5; D gene uncertain. The CDR3 is 16 amino acids. The V gene's germline CDR1 is GTSNPN and CDR2 SVGIG (reference sequence). Trimming stripped 2 bases from V and 6 bases from J, with 20 bases between.

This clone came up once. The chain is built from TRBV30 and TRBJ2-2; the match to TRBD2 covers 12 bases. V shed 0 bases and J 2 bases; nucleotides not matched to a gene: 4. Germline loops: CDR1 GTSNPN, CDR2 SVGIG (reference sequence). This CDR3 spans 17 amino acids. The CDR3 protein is CAWSVGLAGPNTGELFF. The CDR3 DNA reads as TGTGCCTGGAGTGTAGGACTAGCGGGACCAAACACCGGGGAGCTGTTTTTT.

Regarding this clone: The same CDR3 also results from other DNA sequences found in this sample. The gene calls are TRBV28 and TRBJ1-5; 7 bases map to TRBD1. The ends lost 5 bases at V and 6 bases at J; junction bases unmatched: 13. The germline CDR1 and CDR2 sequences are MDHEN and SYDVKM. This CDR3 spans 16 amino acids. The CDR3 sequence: CASSPPIQGWGQPQHF. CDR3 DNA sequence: TGTGCCAGCAGTCCCCCTATACAGGGGTGGGGTCAGCCCCAGCATTTT.

In DNA form, the CDR3 reads TGTGCCATCAGTGAGCCAGACAGGGAGGCTGGCTACACCTTC. Protein product: CAISEPDREAGYTF. The chain uses TRBV10-3 and TRBJ1-2; the match to TRBD1 covers 7 bases. This CDR3 contains 14 residues. The trim removed 2 bases at V and 7 bases at J, leaving 7 bases unmatched. Per the germline V gene, CDR1 is ENHRY and CDR2 is SYGVKD.

CDR3 in DNA: TGTGCTAGTGGTTTGGGGACCCCAACAGGGGAGGCCTACGAGCAGTACTTC. Its protein is CASGLGTPTGEAYEQYF. The chain links TRBV12-5 to TRBJ2-7; D may be TRBD1 (7 bases). Germline V gene sequence: CDR1 LGHNT, CDR2 FRNRAP. V was trimmed by 1 base and J by 2 bases, leaving 18 bases between them. The CDR3 contains 17 residues.

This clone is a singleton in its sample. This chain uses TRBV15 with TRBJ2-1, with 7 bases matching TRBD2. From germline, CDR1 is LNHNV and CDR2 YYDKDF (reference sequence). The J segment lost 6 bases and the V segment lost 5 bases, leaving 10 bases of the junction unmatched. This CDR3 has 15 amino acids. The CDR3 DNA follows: TGTGCCACCAGCGAACTAGCGCTTTACGGCAATGAGCAGTTCTTC. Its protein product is CATSELALYGNEQFF.

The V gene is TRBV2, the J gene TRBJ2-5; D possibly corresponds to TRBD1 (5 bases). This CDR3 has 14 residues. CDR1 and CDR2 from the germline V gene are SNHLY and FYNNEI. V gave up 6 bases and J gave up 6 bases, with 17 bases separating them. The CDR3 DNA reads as TGTGCCAGCAGGCTTGGCAGGGCCATGAAGACCCAGTACTTC. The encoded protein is CASRLGRAMKTQYF.

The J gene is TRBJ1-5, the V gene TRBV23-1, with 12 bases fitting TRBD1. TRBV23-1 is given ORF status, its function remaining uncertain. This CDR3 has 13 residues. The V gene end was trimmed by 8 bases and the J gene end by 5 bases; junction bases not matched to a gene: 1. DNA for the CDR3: TGCGCCAGCGGGACAGGGGGCTATCAGCCCCAGCATTTT. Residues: CASGTGGYQPQHF.

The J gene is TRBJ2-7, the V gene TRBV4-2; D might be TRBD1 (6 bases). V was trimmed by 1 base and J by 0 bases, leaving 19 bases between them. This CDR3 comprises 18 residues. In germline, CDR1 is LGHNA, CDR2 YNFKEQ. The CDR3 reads CASSQGGEGGGSSYEQYF. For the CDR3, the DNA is TGTGCCAGCAGCCAAGGCGGAGAAGGGGGTGGCAGCTCCTACGAGCAGTACTTC.

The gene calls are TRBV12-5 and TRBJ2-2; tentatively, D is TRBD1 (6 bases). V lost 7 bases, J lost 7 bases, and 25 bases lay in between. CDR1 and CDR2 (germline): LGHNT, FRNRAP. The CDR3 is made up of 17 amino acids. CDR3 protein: CASARPDSQKEVGELFF. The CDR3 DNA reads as TGTGCTAGTGCCCGTCCGGACAGTCAGAAGGAGGTCGGGGAGCTGTTTTTT.

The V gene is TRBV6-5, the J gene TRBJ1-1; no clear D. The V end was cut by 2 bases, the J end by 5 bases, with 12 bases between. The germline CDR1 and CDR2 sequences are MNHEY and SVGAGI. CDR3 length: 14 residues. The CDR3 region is CASSYRAPGTEAFF. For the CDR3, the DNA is TGTGCCAGCAGTTACAGGGCACCGGGGACTGAAGCTTTCTTT.

CDR3 in DNA: TGCGCCAGCAGCCCTGGCCAGGCTAGCAATCAGCCCCAGCATTTT. The encoded protein is CASSPGQASNQPQHF. V usage is TRBV5-1 and J usage is TRBJ1-5, with D hard to call. This CDR3 spans 15 amino acids. Germline lookup yields CDR1 SGHRS and CDR2 YFSETQ. V gave up 4 bases and J gave up 0 bases, with 11 bases separating them.

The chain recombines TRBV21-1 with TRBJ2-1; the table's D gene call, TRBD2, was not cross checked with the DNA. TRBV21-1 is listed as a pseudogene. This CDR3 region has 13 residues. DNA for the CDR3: TGTGCCAGCAGCACACTAGCAATCAATGAGCAGTTCTTC. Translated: CASSTLAINEQFF.

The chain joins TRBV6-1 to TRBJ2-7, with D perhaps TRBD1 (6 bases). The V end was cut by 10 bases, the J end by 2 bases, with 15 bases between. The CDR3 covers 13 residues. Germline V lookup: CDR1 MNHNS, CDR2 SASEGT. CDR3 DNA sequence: TGTGCCACCACGCAGGGGTCCACCTACGAGCAGTACTTC. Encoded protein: CATTQGSTYEQYF.